This T cell receptor beta chain stems from a study of control samples from healthy donors and cancer patients. TCRdb keeps only in-frame clones here, not all; method: immunoSEQ multiplex PCR. The sample shows 130,000 to 150,000 clones, around 90% of them seen only once. This CDR3 is 15 amino acids long. Germline assignment: CDR1 KGHDR and CDR2 SFDVKD. The V gene lost 2 bases and the J gene lost 5 bases, with 13 bases spanning the gap. Material: blood. The rearrangement uses TRBV24-1 and TRBJ2-3; the D gene is possibly TRBD1 (5 bases). This clonotype originated in a man aged 25 to 40 in good health. The CDR3 DNA sequence: TGTGCCACCAGTGATTACACATCAACAGGAGATACGCAGTATTTT. Translation: CATSDYTSTGDTQYF.